These 32 T cell receptor beta chains share one sample of origin, sequenced in a study of T cell repertoires in cytomegalovirus infection. TCRdb re-called the reads through MiXCR, storing one row per CDR3 protein. The sample holds 640,000 or so distinct CDR3 sequences, around 30% seen once. No antigens are known for them. The source material was cultured PBMCs, sampled from culture after CMV antigen stimulation. Receptors originate from a human donor in good health (CMV status not recorded). Some clones in this sample may be carry-over from other donors' samples.

The chain combines TRBV5-6 with TRBJ2-2; 9 nucleotides agree with TRBD1. Germline lookup yields CDR1 SGHDT and CDR2 YYEEEE. V lost 4 bases and J lost 7; bases outside the gene matches: 5. This CDR3 region has 14 residues. The CDR3 DNA reads as TGTGCCAGCAGCCAAGGGACAGGGTACGGGGAGCTGTTTTTT. Protein product: CASSQGTGYGELFF.

This clonotype was counted a single time. The chain uses TRBV9 and TRBJ2-3; 8 bases are a match to TRBD1. The CDR3 consists of 16 residues. Unmatched junction bases numbered 7, after V lost 1 base and J lost 3 bases. Germline V lookup: CDR1 SGDLS, CDR2 YYNGEE. The CDR3 region has the DNA TGTGCCAGCAGCGTAAGGACAGGGTCAGGAACAGATACGCAGTATTTT. Its protein is CASSVRTGSGTDTQYF.

The table lists this clonotype with a few counts. The chain couples TRBV12-3 or TRBV12-4 to TRBJ2-7; D is possibly TRBD1 (5 bases). The CDR3 is 17 amino acids. V lost 2 bases to trimming and J lost 4 bases, with 21 bases between them. The CDR3 region has the DNA TGTGCCAGCAGTTTATTTCCGCACGTCCGGACACAGTACGAGCAGTACTTC. Amino acids: CASSLFPHVRTQYEQYF.

V is TRBV27 and J is TRBJ1-4, with D tentatively TRBD1 (6 bases). The CDR3 is 14 residues long. The germline V and J ends were trimmed by 4 bases and 8 bases, with 14 bases remaining between them. Germline V lookup: CDR1 MNHEY, CDR2 SMNVEV (reference sequence). The DNA for the CDR3 is TGTGCCAGCAGTTCACCTACAGGGAGCGAAAAACTGTTTTTT. Amino acids: CASSSPTGSEKLFF.

This clonotype was counted only a few times. The chain is built from TRBV7-2 and TRBJ2-1; 8 bases are shared with TRBD2. Germline lookup yields CDR1 SGHTA and CDR2 FQGNSA. Losses at the gene ends were 8 bases for V and 0 bases for J; bases not matched to a gene: 6. The CDR3 contains 15 residues. CDR3: CASLKSGGSYNEQFF. DNA for the CDR3: TGTGCCAGCTTAAAAAGCGGGGGCTCCTACAATGAGCAGTTCTTC.

This sequence joins TRBV20-1 and TRBJ2-2; D remains unclear. The CDR3 loop spans 14 amino acids. Germline values: CDR1 DFQATT, CDR2 SNEGSKA (reference sequence). V lost 1 base and J lost 1, with 7 bases in between. The chain's CDR3 is CSARGSVNTGELFF. In DNA form, the CDR3 reads TGCAGTGCTAGAGGTTCAGTGAACACCGGGGAGCTGTTTTTT.

This clonotype occurred a few times. The chain carries TRBV6-6 and TRBJ2-1; D call uncertain. Trimming pared 0 bases from V and 0 bases from J, leaving 9 bases between. Germline CDR1 reads MNHNY; CDR2 reads SVGAGI (reference sequence). This CDR3 region has 16 residues. The CDR3 here is CASSYSVLDSYNEQFF. CDR3 bases: TGTGCCAGCAGTTACTCGGTGCTAGACTCCTACAATGAGCAGTTCTTC.

Ten or more counts support this clonotype. The rearrangement joins TRBV7-9 to TRBJ2-1, with 7 bases fitting TRBD2. V was pared by 6 bases and J by 2 bases, with 4 bases of the junction left unmatched. CDR3 length: 14 residues. Germline V gene sequence: CDR1 SEHNR, CDR2 FQNEAQ (reference sequence). The CDR3 nucleotides are TGTGCCAGCAGGTCTAGCGGAACCTACAATGAGCAGTTCTTC. Translation gives CASRSSGTYNEQFF.

The chain is built from TRBV6-1 and TRBJ2-1; tentatively, D is TRBD1 (6 bases). Germline-derived CDR1 and CDR2 are MNHNS and SASEGT. This CDR3 region has 16 residues. Trimming stripped 6 bases from V and 2 bases from J, with 17 bases between. CDR3 amino acids: CASSRRQVGAYNEQFF. Written as DNA, the CDR3 is TGTGCCAGCAGCCGACGACAGGTGGGTGCCTACAATGAGCAGTTCTTC.

V usage is TRBV4-1 and J usage is TRBJ2-1; D gene unclear. The CDR3 runs 18 residues. Germline CDR1 MGHRA, CDR2 YSYEKL. Trimming took 0 bases from V and 8 from J, leaving 23 bases between them. The CDR3 loop reads CASSQDFSLISSSHEQFF. The CDR3 bases are TGCGCCAGCAGCCAAGACTTCAGCTTAATATCCTCCAGCCATGAGCAGTTCTTC.

The rearrangement links TRBV5-4 to TRBJ2-3, with 9 nucleotides matching TRBD2. V dropped 1 base and J dropped 4; count of bases not matched to a gene: 7. Germline assignment: CDR1 SGHNT and CDR2 YYREEE (reference sequence). This CDR3 region has 16 residues. CDR3 coding DNA: TGTGCCAGCAGCTTGAAGATAGCGGGAGTGGCAGATACGCAGTATTTT. Protein product: CASSLKIAGVADTQYF.

A few counts support this clonotype. The chain has TRBV12-3 or TRBV12-4 and TRBJ2-3; 9 bases are shared with TRBD2. V dropped 3 bases and J dropped 4; count of bases not matched to a gene: 5. There are 15 residues in the CDR3. CDR3 DNA sequence: TGTGCCAGCAGTTTGGCGGGGGGGCCATCAGATACGCAGTATTTT. Protein: CASSLAGGPSDTQYF.

The sample holds many counts of this clonotype. The chain joins TRBV7-2 to TRBJ1-5, with no clear D. Deletions cut 5 bases from V and 9 bases from J, with 8 bases between. The CDR3 runs to 11 residues. In germline, CDR1 is SGHTA, CDR2 FQGNSA. This CDR3 reads CASSREGPQHF. The CDR3 DNA sequence: TGTGCCAGCAGCCGCGAGGGGCCCCAGCATTTT.

V is TRBV7-9 and J is TRBJ1-4; TRBD1 agrees at 8 bases. The J segment lost 1 base and the V segment lost 3 bases, leaving 1 base of the junction unmatched. Germline CDR1 is SEHNR and CDR2 is FQNEAQ (reference sequence). The CDR3 consists of 15 residues. The DNA for the CDR3 is TGTGCCAGCAGCTTCACAGGGGGAACTAATGAAAAACTGTTTTTT. This sequence encodes CASSFTGGTNEKLFF.

The rearrangement joins TRBV9 to TRBJ1-2, with D unresolved. The CDR3 length is 15 residues. Per germline, CDR1 SGDLS and CDR2 YYNGEE. V lost 3 bases and J lost 0, with 12 bases in between. CDR3 loop: CASSAEAVANYGYTF. CDR3 DNA sequence: TGTGCCAGCAGCGCTGAGGCGGTTGCTAACTATGGCTACACCTTC.

J is TRBJ2-1 and V is TRBV7-8, with no clear D. The CDR3 length is 16 residues. Looked up from germline, CDR1 is SGHVS and CDR2 is FQNEAQ. Trimming stripped 0 bases from V and 4 bases from J, with 13 bases between. The CDR3 nucleotides read TGTGCCAGCAGCTTAGCGTGGCGGAAGAAATACAATGAGCAGTTCTTC. It codes for CASSLAWRKKYNEQFF.

The V call is TRBV7-9, the J call TRBJ2-7; D may be TRBD2 (6 bases). Per germline, CDR1 SEHNR and CDR2 FQNEAQ (reference sequence). Trimming took 8 bases from V and 4 from J, leaving 18 bases between them. This CDR3 comprises 14 residues. As DNA, the CDR3 is TGTGCCAGCTCTACCGCGGGACTGACTTACGAGCAGTACTTC. It specifies CASSTAGLTYEQYF.

This clonotype was found a few times. The V and J genes are TRBV7-2 and TRBJ2-5; tentative D call: TRBD1 (6 bases). Germline lookup yields CDR1 SGHTA and CDR2 FQGNSA. With 4 bases removed from V and 0 bases from J, the gap between germline ends came to 18 bases. The CDR3 covers 17 residues. This CDR3 is CASSWAAGTPYQETQYF. As DNA, the CDR3 is TGTGCCAGCAGCTGGGCCGCCGGGACACCGTACCAAGAGACCCAGTACTTC.

This clonotype appeared a few times. The J gene is TRBJ1-1, the V gene TRBV10-3; the D gene is possibly TRBD1 (5 bases). This CDR3 has 13 residues. V lost 6 bases to trimming and J lost 5 bases, with 13 bases between them. From germline, CDR1 is ENHRY and CDR2 SYGVKD. CDR3 in amino acids: CAIRTRDGTEAFF. As DNA, the CDR3 is TGTGCCATCAGGACCAGGGACGGGACTGAAGCTTTCTTT.

The rearrangement uses TRBV6-1 and TRBJ2-5, with 8 bases matching TRBD2. V trimming: 5 bases; J trimming: 4 bases; junction bases outside the gene matches: 6. The CDR3 spans 14 residues. CDR1 is MNHNS, CDR2 SASEGT, per germline. The CDR3 nucleotides read TGTGCCAGCAGTTTCGGGAGGGCCGGAGAGACCCAGTACTTC. Its protein is CASSFGRAGETQYF.

This chain links TRBV7-2 with TRBJ2-2, with TRBD2 matching over 10 bases. The CDR3 runs to 16 residues. The junction had 6 bases not matched to a gene; V was cut back by 2 bases and J by 6 bases. Germline assignment: CDR1 SGHTA and CDR2 FQGNSA. In DNA, the CDR3 is TGTGCCAGCAGCTTAAACAGCGGGGGGGTCTCCGGGGAGCTGTTTTTT. This encodes CASSLNSGGVSGELFF.

This chain links TRBV11-2 with TRBJ2-7; D gene unclear. The CDR3 loop spans 13 amino acids. Trimming cost V 4 bases and J 1 base, with 8 bases left between them. Germline V gene lookup returns CDR1 SGHAT and CDR2 FQNNGV. This chain's CDR3 is CASSSQVSYEQYF. The CDR3 nucleotides read TGTGCCAGCAGCTCCCAAGTTTCCTACGAGCAGTACTTC.

This clonotype came up a few times. The chain uses TRBV7-9 and TRBJ1-2; D is perhaps TRBD1 (6 bases). This CDR3 has 15 residues. Germline loops: CDR1 SEHNR, CDR2 FQNEAQ (reference sequence). With 3 bases removed from V and 4 bases from J, the gap between germline ends came to 15 bases. CDR3 bases: TGTGCCAGCAGCTTGGACAGTCCCCTCTCCTATGGCTACACCTTC. Its protein product is CASSLDSPLSYGYTF.

This chain links TRBV20-1 with TRBJ1-1; D is perhaps TRBD1 (6 bases). Germline lookup yields CDR1 DFQATT and CDR2 SNEGSKA (reference sequence). V was pared by 6 bases and J by 3 bases, with 14 bases between. The CDR3 runs 13 residues. CDR3 in DNA: TGCAGTGCCGTACAGGGAGGCGACACTGAAGCTTTCTTT. It codes for CSAVQGGDTEAFF.

V gene TRBV2 combines with J gene TRBJ1-5, with a possible D match to TRBD1 (6 bases). Between the trimmed V and J ends, which lost 8 bases and 2 bases, there was a span of 10 bases. The CDR3 runs 13 residues. Germline V gene data show CDR1 as SNHLY and CDR2 as FYNNEI. The CDR3 DNA sequence: TGTGCCAGCCGACAGGACGGCAATCAGCCCCAGCATTTT. Its protein product is CASRQDGNQPQHF.

The rearrangement links TRBV18 to TRBJ2-5, with D perhaps matching TRBD1 or TRBD2 (5 bases each). The V and J ends lost 0 bases and 5 bases respectively, with 10 bases between them. The germline V gene encodes CDR1 KGHSH and CDR2 LQKENI. The CDR3 covers 14 residues. The CDR3 is CASSPPTGLETQYF. The CDR3 nucleotides read TGTGCCAGCTCACCACCAACGGGGCTGGAGACCCAGTACTTC.

This clonotype was seen ten or more times. J is TRBJ1-1 and V is TRBV7-2; the D is unclear. This CDR3 contains 15 residues. V dropped 8 bases and J dropped 3 bases, with 19 bases sitting between them. Germline V gene lookup returns CDR1 SGHTA and CDR2 FQGNSA. DNA for the CDR3: TGTGCCAGCGCTTCTCGGGGAAGGACGGACACTGAAGCTTTCTTT. Its protein product is CASASRGRTDTEAFF.

This chain uses TRBV6-5 with TRBJ1-4, with 9 bases fitting TRBD1. The CDR3 totals 14 residues. Germline lookup yields CDR1 MNHEY and CDR2 SVGAGI. V lost 8 bases and J lost 5; bases outside the gene matches: 6. The CDR3 loop reads CASGGGTGNEKLFF. CDR3 nucleotide sequence: TGTGCCAGCGGGGGTGGGACAGGGAATGAAAAACTGTTTTTT.

About this clonotype: A read error may be the cause here, since a much bigger clone is one base away. This chain joins TRBV7-2 and TRBJ1-4; a weak D match, TRBD1 (5 bases). Germline CDR1 and CDR2: SGHTA and FQGNSA. The length of the CDR3 is 13 residues. CDR3 protein: CASSGGANEILFF. CDR3 nucleotides: TGTGCCAGCAGCGGGGGAGCTAATGAAATACTGTTTTTT. Together with reference TRBV7-2 and TRBJ1-4, the CDR3 gives the full variable domain: GAGVSQSPSNKVTEKGKDVELRCDPISGHTALYWYRQSLGQGLEFLIYFQGNSAPDKSGLPSDRFSAERTGGSVSTLTIQRTQQEDSAVYLCASSGGANEILFFGSGTQLSVL.

This clonotype was seen more than once but under ten times. The CDR3 region is CASSGEALGPRDTQYF. As DNA, the CDR3 is TGTGCCAGCAGTGGGGAGGCACTAGGACCGCGGGATACGCAGTATTTT. The chain employs TRBV6-1 and TRBJ2-3; weak D call: TRBD2 (6 bases). V dropped 4 bases and J dropped 6 bases, with 20 bases sitting between them. Germline V lookup: CDR1 MNHNS, CDR2 SASEGT. CDR3 length: 16 residues.

The chain carries TRBV7-6 and TRBJ2-7, with D unclear. CDR1 is SGHVS and CDR2 is FNYEAQ in the germline V gene. V lost 5 bases, J lost 1 base, and 12 bases lay in between. The CDR3 is 14 amino acids. This chain's CDR3 is CASSPPGRSYEQYF. DNA for the CDR3: TGTGCCAGCAGCCCCCCCGGACGATCCTACGAGCAGTACTTC.

The J gene is TRBJ1-4, the V gene TRBV12-3 or TRBV12-4, with D possibly being TRBD1 (5 bases). V lost 4 bases and J lost 3, with 12 bases in between. This CDR3 is 15 amino acids long. In nucleotides, the CDR3 is TGTGCCAGCAGTTCTTCCCAGGGAGCTAATGAAAAACTGTTTTTT. This codes for CASSSSQGANEKLFF.